This is a list of T cell receptor beta chains from one sample in a study of post-analysis software for immune sequencing data. TCRdb independently ran MiXCR on the PCR reads; one entry per CDR3 protein. The table records 650,000 to 900,000 distinct CDR3 sequences, more than 45% of them present only once. Input material: blood. Source of these receptors: a girl aged 5-17 years with multiple sclerosis. Each CDR3 is given with its conserved first and last residue. The D gene is left open where the match is weak. A clone size is listed for some rows: how often the clone was seen (once, few, many), or a class if it is expanded.

D gene	V gene	J gene	clone size	CDR3 protein	CDR3 DNA
.	TRBV20-1	TRBJ2-1	few	CSAPPPDWPHNEQFF	TGCAGTGCTCCCCCCCCGGACTGGCCACACAATGAGCAGTTCTTC
.	TRBV3-1	TRBJ1-5	few	CASSQTRDQPQHF	TGTGCCAGCAGCCAAACCAGGGATCAGCCCCAGCATTTT
TRBD1	TRBV29-1	TRBJ2-7	few	CSVEGQAPYEQYF	TGCAGCGTCGAGGGACAGGCCCCCTACGAGCAGTACTTC
.	TRBV20-1	TRBJ2-5	few	CSARVWRAGQETQYF	TGCAGTGCTAGAGTTTGGCGGGCGGGGCAAGAGACCCAGTACTTC
.	TRBV2	TRBJ2-6	.	CASILGRDSGANVLTF	TGTGCCAGCATTCTCGGACGGGACTCTGGGGCCAACGTCCTGACTTTC
.	TRBV27	TRBJ2-7	few	CASSLGGGTAAYEQYF	TGTGCCAGCAGTTTGGGGGGCGGGACAGCTGCCTACGAGCAGTACTTC
.	TRBV5-1	TRBJ1-2	few	CASSLASATGNYGYTF	TGCGCCAGCAGCTTGGCCTCCGCTACAGGCAACTATGGCTACACCTTC
TRBD1	TRBV7-6	TRBJ2-7	.	CASSLLTGVDQYF	TGTGCCAGCAGCTTACTAACAGGGGTGGACCAGTACTTC
.	TRBV6-6	TRBJ2-1	.	CASRPYVGANEQFF	TGTGCCAGCAGACCATACGTGGGAGCCAATGAGCAGTTCTTC
.	TRBV18	TRBJ2-3	.	CASSPLQGLSTDTQYF	TGTGCCAGCTCACCACTGCAGGGTCTTAGCACAGATACGCAGTATTTT
.	TRBV28	TRBJ2-6	.	CASSFWTESSGANVLTF	TGTGCCAGCAGTTTTTGGACCGAAAGCTCTGGGGCCAACGTCCTGACTTTC
.	TRBV4-3	TRBJ1-5	few	CASSQTQGRGIIPQHF	TGCGCCAGCAGCCAAACCCAGGGTAGGGGCATTATCCCCCAGCATTTT
.	TRBV10-3	TRBJ1-2	few	CAISESFGRGSGYTF	TGTGCCATCAGTGAGTCGTTCGGCAGGGGATCTGGCTACACCTTC
.	TRBV5-8	TRBJ2-7	few	CAGSLRFRDEQYF	TGTGCCGGCAGCTTGAGGTTTCGGGACGAGCAGTACTTC
.	TRBV20-1	TRBJ1-1	.	CSATGGGSNTEAFF	TGCAGCGCTACGGGGGGCGGGTCGAACACTGAAGCTTTCTTT
.	TRBV20-1	TRBJ2-3	many	CSARAADTQYF	TGCAGTGCTAGAGCCGCAGATACGCAGTATTTT
.	TRBV6-2/TRBV6-3	TRBJ2-7	.	CATMETGPHYEQYF	TGTGCCACCATGGAAACAGGACCTCACTACGAGCAGTACTTC
.	TRBV15	TRBJ1-2	few	CATSSPGTPFPGYTF	TGTGCCACCAGCAGCCCGGGGACCCCCTTCCCGGGCTACACCTTC
.	TRBV7-9	TRBJ1-1	.	CASSSEPANTEAFF	TGTGCCAGCAGCTCCGAGCCCGCGAACACTGAAGCTTTCTTT
.	TRBV27	TRBJ1-2	few	CASSPQAGGYGYTF	TGTGCCAGCAGTCCCCAGGCCGGGGGATATGGCTACACCTTC
.	TRBV7-2	TRBJ2-5	.	CASSLLGVKETQYF	TGTGCCAGCAGCTTATTAGGGGTTAAAGAGACCCAGTACTTC
TRBD2	TRBV24-1	TRBJ2-1	few	CATSDSRGGGPGNEQFF	TGTGCCACCAGTGATTCAAGAGGCGGGGGGCCGGGCAATGAGCAGTTCTTC
TRBD1	TRBV12-3/TRBV12-4	TRBJ1-2	.	CASSFFAEVWTGKGEGYTF	TGTGCCAGCAGTTTTTTCGCGGAGGTTTGGACAGGGAAGGGTGAGGGCTACACCTTC
TRBD2	TRBV4-1	TRBJ2-7	few	CASSQDMTSGYEQYF	TGCGCCAGCAGCCAAGATATGACTAGCGGCTACGAGCAGTACTTC
TRBD1	TRBV7-9	TRBJ2-1	.	CTSSETTGGYNEQFF	TGTACCAGCAGCGAAACGACAGGGGGGTACAATGAGCAGTTCTTC
.	TRBV29-1	TRBJ2-3	.	CSVLPDTQYF	TGCAGCGTTCTCCCAGATACGCAGTATTTT
TRBD2	TRBV18	TRBJ2-1	.	CASSYRSGLAINEQFF	TGTGCCAGCTCATATCGATCGGGACTAGCGATCAATGAGCAGTTCTTC
TRBD2	TRBV7-9	TRBJ2-3	few	CASRAGTSSTDTQYF	TGTGCCAGCAGGGCCGGGACTAGTAGCACAGATACGCAGTATTTT
TRBD2	TRBV7-9	TRBJ2-6	few	CASSTTAGLLSGANVLTF	TGTGCCAGCAGCACTACAGCGGGACTCCTCTCTGGGGCCAACGTCCTGACTTTC
.	TRBV9	TRBJ2-7	.	CASSPRRGGISYEQYF	TGTGCCAGCAGCCCCCGGAGAGGGGGGATCTCCTACGAGCAGTACTTC
TRBD2	TRBV6-1	TRBJ2-5	few	CASSEARIAGQETQYF	TGTGCCAGCAGTGAAGCTCGGATAGCGGGGCAAGAGACCCAGTACTTC
.	TRBV15	TRBJ2-6	many	CATQTTGLLSSGANVLTF	TGTGCCACCCAAACTACAGGGCTCCTAAGCTCTGGGGCCAACGTCCTGACTTTC
TRBD1	TRBV6-2/TRBV6-3	TRBJ1-5	.	CASGKQGFRQPQHF	TGTGCCAGCGGTAAACAGGGGTTTAGGCAGCCCCAGCATTTT
.	TRBV12-3/TRBV12-4	TRBJ2-7	.	CASSFGDLGEQYF	TGTGCCAGCAGTTTCGGTGATTTGGGCGAGCAGTACTTC
.	TRBV29-1	TRBJ2-7	.	CSVETAANPYEQYF	TGCAGCGTTGAGACGGCGGCTAACCCCTACGAGCAGTACTTC
TRBD1	TRBV29-1	TRBJ2-5	.	CSVEQGAGETQYF	TGCAGCGTCGAACAGGGGGCGGGGGAGACCCAGTACTTC
.	TRBV20-1	TRBJ2-3	.	CSGRPGHSTDTQYF	TGCAGTGGTCGGCCTGGACATAGCACAGATACGCAGTATTTT
.	TRBV20-1	TRBJ1-4	.	CSAPSPGKEKLFF	TGCAGTGCTCCTAGCCCCGGGAAAGAAAAACTGTTTTTT
.	TRBV12-3/TRBV12-4	TRBJ2-3	once	CASSSAQDTQYF	TGTGCCAGCAGCTCCGCTCAGGATACGCAGTATTTT
.	TRBV2	TRBJ1-4	few	CASRTPGGTNEKLFF	TGTGCCAGCAGGACCCCTGGAGGAACTAATGAAAAACTGTTTTTT
TRBD2	TRBV20-1	TRBJ2-7	few	CSAGRLAGDLISYEQYF	TGCAGTGCTGGAAGACTAGCGGGGGACTTAATTTCCTACGAGCAGTACTTC
.	TRBV10-3	TRBJ2-3	.	CAIDRAPDSPKYF	TGTGCCATCGATCGGGCCCCGGACAGTCCCAAGTATTTT
.	TRBV29-1	TRBJ2-3	.	CSVRRDTQYF	TGCAGCGTGCGGAGGGATACGCAGTATTTT
.	TRBV7-2	TRBJ2-1	.	CASSLEEARKGGYNEQFF	TGTGCCAGCAGCTTAGAGGAGGCGAGGAAGGGGGGGTACAATGAGCAGTTCTTC
.	TRBV20-1	TRBJ2-7	few	CSARGTKSYEQYF	TGCAGTGCTAGGGGGACCAAATCCTACGAGCAGTACTTC
TRBD2	TRBV7-3	TRBJ2-5	few	CASSPNPSGGTQYF	TGTGCCAGCAGCCCCAACCCTAGCGGGGGGACCCAGTACTTC
TRBD2	TRBV7-3	TRBJ2-1	.	CASSLRREGDYNEQFF	TGTGCCAGCAGCTTAAGGCGGGAGGGTGATTACAATGAGCAGTTCTTC
.	TRBV7-9	TRBJ2-7	few	CASSPSYRAYEQYF	TGTGCCAGCAGCCCGTCCTACAGGGCCTACGAGCAGTACTTC
TRBD2	TRBV4-1	TRBJ2-7	.	CASSQDRGGRSGEQYF	TGCGCCAGCAGCCAAGATCGGGGCGGGAGGTCGGGGGAGCAGTACTTC